Sequencing of this T cell receptor beta chain was carried out in a study of blood T cell repertoires in COVID-19. Across the study: In each case, the material was cDNA or gDNA derived from T cells, B-cell-depleted T cells, or PBMCs.

V gave up 1 base and J gave up 6 bases; unmatched junction bases: 8. The CDR3 consists of 15 residues. Germline V CDR1 and CDR2: SNHLY, FYNNEI. Generated by immunoSEQ multiplex PCR, the TCRdb table keeps only in-frame clones and is missing some. The sample lists some 190,000 clones, approximately 85% occurring once. The sequence was obtained from a human donor with active or convalescent COVID-19. The donor label of this sample is uncertain. The chain joins TRBV2 to TRBJ1-1; TRBD1 matches 7 bases. Specimen: peripheral blood. The DNA for the CDR3 is TGTGCCAGCAGTGAAGGAGGGGGCGAGGGGGCTGAAGCTTTCTTT. Translated: CASSEGGGEGAEAFF.